The next 16 T cell receptor beta chains were all read from a single sample in a study of shared clonotypes between healthy human individuals. Assay: immunoSEQ multiplex PCR; the TCRdb copy retains only in-frame clones and omits some. The sample comprises roughly 2.2 million clones, approximately 90% of which are singletons, and 0.37% rests with the top ten. Sequenced sample: naive CD4+ T cells from PBMCs. Subset here: CD45RA+ positively selected. Every receptor here comes from a man younger than 35 in good health. Some clones in this sample may be carry-over from other donors' samples.

The chain couples TRBV27 to TRBJ1-5; D is unresolved. Germline lookup yields CDR1 MNHEY and CDR2 SMNVEV (reference sequence). The ends were cut back, 0 bases at V and 0 bases at J, with 9 bases in the middle. This CDR3 region has 16 residues. The chain's CDR3 is CASSLSRSYSNQPQHF. CDR3 nucleotides: TGTGCCAGCAGTTTATCACGAAGTTATAGCAATCAGCCCCAGCATTTT.

About this clone itself: This same CDR3 is encoded by further DNA sequences in the sample. V gene TRBV10-3 combines with J gene TRBJ2-2, with D possibly being TRBD1 (6 bases). The germline V and J ends were trimmed by 5 bases and 2 bases, with 9 bases remaining between them. Germline V gene sequence: CDR1 ENHRY, CDR2 SYGVKD. CDR3 length: 14 amino acids. This chain's CDR3 is CAISPDRNTGELFF. The CDR3 DNA reads TGTGCCATCAGTCCGGACAGAAACACCGGGGAGCTGTTTTTT.

The J gene is TRBJ2-7, the V gene TRBV7-3; D might be TRBD2 (6 bases). Germline V lookup: CDR1 SGHTA, CDR2 FQGTGA. V was clipped by 5 bases and J by 6 bases, with 20 bases between them. This CDR3 comprises 15 residues. The CDR3 nucleotides read TGTGCCAGCAGCCCCACCGGGGGTGAGGTCTCCGAGCAGTACTTC. Protein product: CASSPTGGEVSEQYF.

V and J are TRBV4-1 and TRBJ2-1; possible D gene TRBD1, 5 bases. Trimming stripped 4 bases from V and 6 bases from J, with 13 bases between. The CDR3 spans 14 residues. Per germline, CDR1 MGHRA and CDR2 YSYEKL. In nucleotides, the CDR3 is TGCGCCAGCAGCCCTAGGGGTCCGCCCAATGAGCAGTTCTTC. Translated: CASSPRGPPNEQFF.

The chain couples TRBV28 to TRBJ1-6; D perhaps matches TRBD1 (5 bases). The CDR3 runs 13 residues. V was cut by 1 base and J by 9 bases, with 7 bases left in between. Germline V CDR1 and CDR2: MDHEN, SYDVKM. The CDR3 DNA reads TGTGCCAGCAGTTTATTGGGGGGTTCACCCCTCCACTTT. Translating gives CASSLLGGSPLHF.

The chain combines TRBV5-1 with TRBJ2-1; unclear D gene. V lost 2 bases, J lost 4 bases, and 13 bases lay in between. The CDR3 sequence is 15 residues long. Germline CDR1 reads SGHRS; CDR2 reads YFSETQ. For the CDR3, the DNA is TGCGCCAGCAGCTTTTACCGATCACGGTACAATGAGCAGTTCTTC. Its protein product is CASSFYRSRYNEQFF.

This rearrangement joins TRBV28 to TRBJ2-1; D is possibly TRBD1 or TRBD2 (5 bases each). The ends were cut back, 6 bases at V and 6 bases at J, with 18 bases in the middle. This CDR3 is built from 15 residues. In germline, CDR1 is MDHEN, CDR2 SYDVKM. The CDR3 bases are TGTGCCAGCAGCCGGGTGAGAAGGGGACGCAATGAGCAGTTCTTC. Protein sequence: CASSRVRRGRNEQFF.

The J gene is TRBJ2-1, the V gene TRBV9; 7 bases map to TRBD1. The CDR3 covers 15 residues. Losses at the gene ends were 2 bases for V and 9 bases for J; bases not matched to a gene: 11. Germline CDR1 SGDLS, CDR2 YYNGEE. The DNA of the CDR3 is TGTGCCAGCAGCGTTACCGGGGACAGTACCGGTGAGCAGTTCTTC. Translating gives CASSVTGDSTGEQFF.

The V and J genes are TRBV5-4 and TRBJ2-3; D is possibly TRBD1 (6 bases). CDR3 length: 18 residues. V dropped 4 bases and J dropped 4 bases, with 25 bases sitting between them. Germline values: CDR1 SGHNT, CDR2 YYREEE (reference sequence). CDR3 amino acids: CASSKYRPGVGFPDTQYF. In nucleotides, the CDR3 is TGTGCCAGCAGCAAATACAGACCAGGGGTCGGGTTTCCAGATACGCAGTATTTT. The whole variable domain, remainder taken from reference TRBV5-4 and TRBJ2-3, is ETGVTQSPTHLIKTRGQQVTLRCSSQSGHNTVSWYQQALGQGPQFIFQYYREEENGRGNFPPRFSGLQFPNYSSELNVNALELDDSALYLCASSKYRPGVGFPDTQYFGPGTRLTVL.

This sequence joins TRBV30 and TRBJ1-2; 12 bases are shared with TRBD1. With 5 bases clipped from V and 3 bases from J, the junction kept 4 bases outside the gene matches. CDR1 and CDR2 (germline): GTSNPN, SVGIG (reference sequence). The CDR3 loop spans 14 amino acids. The CDR3 bases are TGTGCCTGGGCCGGGACAGGGGGCCACTATGGCTACACCTTC. Amino acid sequence: CAWAGTGGHYGYTF. The full variable domain, in which reference TRBV30 and TRBJ1-2 provide the parts outside the CDR3, is SQTIHQWPATLVQPVGSPLSLECTVEGTSNPNLYWYRQAAGRGLQLLFYSVGIGQISSEVPQNLSASRPQDRQFILSSKKLLLSDSGFYLCAWAGTGGHYGYTFGSGTRLTVV.

This clone has only one observation. The chain joins TRBV30 to TRBJ2-2; D perhaps matches TRBD2 (6 bases). Germline V gene data show CDR1 as GTSNPN and CDR2 as SVGIG (reference sequence). Trimming stripped 3 bases from V and 6 bases from J, with 14 bases between. The CDR3 has 14 amino acids. This CDR3 is CAWRNRGIAGELFF. Here the CDR3 DNA reads TGTGCCTGGAGGAACCGGGGGATAGCCGGGGAGCTGTTTTTT.

The table lists this clone with a few counts. Within the sample, other DNA sequences also encode this same CDR3. The J gene is TRBJ1-1, the V gene TRBV25-1, with 8 bases that match TRBD1. There are 15 residues in the CDR3. Germline trimming cut 3 bases from V and 1 base from J; bases unmatched to any gene: 4. Germline V lookup: CDR1 MGHDK, CDR2 SYGVNS. CDR3 sequence: CASSDPGQGNTEAFF. CDR3 sequence (DNA): TGTGCCAGCAGTGACCCCGGACAGGGGAACACTGAAGCTTTCTTT.

The chain links TRBV18 to TRBJ1-5; no definite D call. Germline V CDR1 and CDR2: KGHSH, LQKENI. The CDR3 loop spans 14 amino acids. The V end lost 2 bases, the J end lost 7 bases, and 12 bases lay between the germline ends. The CDR3 region is CASSPESFGQPQHF. CDR3 bases: TGTGCCAGCTCACCAGAATCTTTTGGCCAGCCCCAGCATTTT.

This chain links TRBV4-1 with TRBJ2-7, with TRBD1 identical over 7 bases. There are 17 residues in the CDR3. After removal of 1 base from V and 0 bases from J, the junction contained 9 bases not matched to a gene. CDR1 is MGHRA, CDR2 YSYEKL, per germline. The CDR3 spells CASSQVWGWDSSYEQYF. The CDR3 nucleotides read TGCGCCAGCAGCCAAGTCTGGGGTTGGGACAGCTCCTACGAGCAGTACTTC.

This chain connects TRBV28 to TRBJ1-2, with no clear D. Trimming took 5 bases from V and 8 from J, leaving 15 bases between them. Germline V lookup: CDR1 MDHEN, CDR2 SYDVKM. The CDR3 length is 13 residues. CDR3 sequence: CASSKRRDSGYTF. The CDR3 nucleotides are TGTGCCAGCAGTAAAAGGAGGGATTCGGGCTACACCTTC.

The chain has TRBV6-5 and TRBJ2-1, with TRBD2 as a possible D gene (5 bases). This CDR3 comprises 14 residues. V was shortened by 5 bases and J by 8 bases, with 16 bases between the two germline ends. CDR1 is MNHEY and CDR2 is SVGAGI in the germline V gene. The CDR3 nucleotides read TGTGCCAGCAGTATAACTAGTTTTATGTATGAGCAGTTCTTC. This encodes CASSITSFMYEQFF.